This TCR beta chain comes out of a study of T cell clones after liver transplantation. Background on the study: A pre-transplant mixed lymphocyte reaction with TCRbeta sequencing defined graft-donor-reactive clones followed in post-transplant blood. Study findings and constraints: A larger donor-reactive than third-party decline suggested partial antigen-specific deletion. These preliminary findings come from unstandardized post-transplant sampling times. Rather than being deleted, graft donor-reactive T cells may have moved into the graft.

A word on this clone: Antigen specificity is unknown.

Sequencing used immunoSEQ multiplex PCR; TCRdb keeps in-frame clones, though not all of them. Of tens of thousands of clones in the sample, roughly 90% were seen once. Deletions cut 6 bases from V and 0 bases from J, with 12 bases between. The CDR3 contains 15 residues. CDR1 and CDR2 (germline): MDHEN, SYDVKM. The specimen was CD4+ T cells from blood, collected before liver transplant. The TCR originated in a human donor who received a liver transplant. The chain carries TRBV28 and TRBJ1-5, with D uncertain. The CDR3 DNA is TGTGCCAGCAGAGCACGGAGAGATAGCAATCAGCCCCAGCATTTT. Protein product: CASRARRDSNQPQHF.